The sequence of this T cell receptor (beta chain) was determined in a study of control samples from healthy donors and cancer patients (dated by TCRdb to the early 2020s). Library preparation used the immunoSEQ multiplex PCR assay. This immuneACCESS table, as held by TCRdb, lists in-frame sequences with V and J called but not all clones. Of the missing ones, under half trace to an unresolved V gene in checked studies; the others have no known cause. The sample records about 250,000 clones, roughly four fifths of which are singletons. Jointly, the top ten make up more than 10% of the sample. In regard to this clone: There is no known antigen for this receptor. Base qualities are not recorded, but no much larger clone differs from it by a single base.

V and J are truncated by 4 bases and 5 bases respectively, leaving an intervening sequence of 11 bases. Measured from the cysteine to the phenylalanine, the CDR3 is 13 residues long. The entry retains the CDR3 DNA only, 39 bases that are in frame from base 1. In the germline V gene, CDR1 corresponds to SGHNT and CDR2 to YENEEA. The chain is assembled from TRBV11-3 and TRBJ1-1; no confident D gene assignment can be made. The sequenced sample consisted of PBMCs. This receptor was identified in a woman aged 55-69 years with lung cancer. This receptor has the CDR3 CASSSTRVTEAFF. The DNA is TGTGCCAGCAGCTCGACCCGGGTGACTGAAGCTTTCTTT.